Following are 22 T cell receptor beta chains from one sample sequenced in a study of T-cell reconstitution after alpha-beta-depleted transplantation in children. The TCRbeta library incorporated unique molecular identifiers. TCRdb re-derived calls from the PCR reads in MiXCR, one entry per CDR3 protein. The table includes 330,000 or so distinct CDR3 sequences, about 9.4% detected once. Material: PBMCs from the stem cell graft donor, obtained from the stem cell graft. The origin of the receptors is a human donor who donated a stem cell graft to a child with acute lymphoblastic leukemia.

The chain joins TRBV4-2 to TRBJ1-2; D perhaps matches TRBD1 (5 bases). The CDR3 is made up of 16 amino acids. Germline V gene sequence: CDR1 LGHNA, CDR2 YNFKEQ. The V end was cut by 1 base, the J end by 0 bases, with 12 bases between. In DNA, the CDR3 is TGTGCCAGCAGCCAAGCAGGGCCAGCCGCTAACTATGGCTACACCTTC. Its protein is CASSQAGPAANYGYTF.

Written as DNA, the CDR3 is TGTGCCAGCCTTGGAAGCTCCTACAATGAGCAGTTCTTC. Encoded protein: CASLGSSYNEQFF. The chain combines TRBV3-1 with TRBJ2-1, with D unclear. CDR3 length: 13 amino acids. Trimming removed 8 bases from V and 0 bases from J, with 8 bases in between. CDR1 and CDR2 from the germline V gene are LGHDT and YNNKEL (reference sequence).

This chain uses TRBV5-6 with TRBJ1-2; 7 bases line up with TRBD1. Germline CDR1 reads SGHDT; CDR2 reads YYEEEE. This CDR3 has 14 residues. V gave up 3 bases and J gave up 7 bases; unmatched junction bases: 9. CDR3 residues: CASSWFDRVGGYTF. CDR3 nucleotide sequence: TGTGCCAGCAGCTGGTTCGACAGGGTCGGTGGCTACACCTTC.

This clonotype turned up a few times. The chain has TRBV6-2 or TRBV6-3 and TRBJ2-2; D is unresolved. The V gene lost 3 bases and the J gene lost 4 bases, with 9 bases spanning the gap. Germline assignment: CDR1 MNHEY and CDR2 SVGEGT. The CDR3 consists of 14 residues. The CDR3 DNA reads TGTGCCAGCAGTTATATTCCCAGCACCGGGGAGCTGTTTTTT. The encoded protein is CASSYIPSTGELFF.

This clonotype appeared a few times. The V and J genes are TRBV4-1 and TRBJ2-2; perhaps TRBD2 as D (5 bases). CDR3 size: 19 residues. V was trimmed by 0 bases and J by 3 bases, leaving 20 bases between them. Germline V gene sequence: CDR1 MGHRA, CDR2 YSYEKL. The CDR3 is CASSQDRRVAGRYTGELFF. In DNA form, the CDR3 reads TGCGCCAGCAGCCAAGATCGAAGAGTGGCGGGTCGATACACCGGGGAGCTGTTTTTT.

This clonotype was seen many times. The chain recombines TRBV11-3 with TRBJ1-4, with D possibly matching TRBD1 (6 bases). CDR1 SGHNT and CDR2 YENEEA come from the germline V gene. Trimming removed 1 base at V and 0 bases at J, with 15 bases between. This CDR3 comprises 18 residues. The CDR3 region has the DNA TGTGCCAGCAGCTTAGTAAGGGGGTACTTCGCAACTAATGAAAAACTGTTTTTT. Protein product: CASSLVRGYFATNEKLFF.

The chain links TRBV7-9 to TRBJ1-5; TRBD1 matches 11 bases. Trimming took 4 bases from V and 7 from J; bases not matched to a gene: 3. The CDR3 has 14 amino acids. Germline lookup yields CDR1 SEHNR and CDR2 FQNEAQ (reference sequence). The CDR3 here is CASSYGQGAQPQHF. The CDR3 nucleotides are TGTGCCAGCAGCTATGGACAGGGGGCACAGCCCCAGCATTTT.

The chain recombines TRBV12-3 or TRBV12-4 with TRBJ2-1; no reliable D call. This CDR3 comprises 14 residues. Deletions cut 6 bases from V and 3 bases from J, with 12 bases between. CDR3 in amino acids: CASRTLGFYNEQFF. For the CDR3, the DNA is TGTGCCAGCAGAACCTTGGGGTTCTACAATGAGCAGTTCTTC.

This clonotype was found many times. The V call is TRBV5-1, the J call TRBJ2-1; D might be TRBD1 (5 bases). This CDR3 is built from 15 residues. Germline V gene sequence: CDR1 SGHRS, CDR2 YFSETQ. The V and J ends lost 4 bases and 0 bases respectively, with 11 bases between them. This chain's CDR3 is CASSLLDSSYNEQFF. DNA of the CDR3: TGCGCCAGCAGCCTTTTAGACAGCTCCTACAATGAGCAGTTCTTC.

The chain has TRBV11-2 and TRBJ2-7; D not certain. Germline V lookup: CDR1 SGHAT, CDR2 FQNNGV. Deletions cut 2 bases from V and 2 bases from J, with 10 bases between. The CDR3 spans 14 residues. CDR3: CASSLFSAAYEQYF. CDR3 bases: TGTGCCAGCAGCTTATTCAGCGCCGCCTACGAGCAGTACTTC.

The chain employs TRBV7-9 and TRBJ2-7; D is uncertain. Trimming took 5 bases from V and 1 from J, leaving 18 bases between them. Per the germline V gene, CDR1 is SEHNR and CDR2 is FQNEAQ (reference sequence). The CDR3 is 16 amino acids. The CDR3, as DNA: TGTGCCAGCAGCAGCGCCCCGGCCCAGAGGTCCTACGAGCAGTACTTC. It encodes CASSSAPAQRSYEQYF.

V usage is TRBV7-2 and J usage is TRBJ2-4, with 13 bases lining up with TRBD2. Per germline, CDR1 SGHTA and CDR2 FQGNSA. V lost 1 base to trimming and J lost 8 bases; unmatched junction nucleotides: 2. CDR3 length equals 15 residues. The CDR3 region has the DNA TGTGCCAGCAGCTTAGGACTAGCGGGAGGAGACATTCAGTACTTC. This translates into CASSLGLAGGDIQYF.

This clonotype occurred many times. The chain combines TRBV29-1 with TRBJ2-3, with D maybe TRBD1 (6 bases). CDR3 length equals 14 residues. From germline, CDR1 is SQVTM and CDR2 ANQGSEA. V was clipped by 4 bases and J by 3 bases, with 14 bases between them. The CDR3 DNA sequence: TGCAGCGTTGGGGTCTTTGGACAGACAGATACGCAGTATTTT. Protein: CSVGVFGQTDTQYF.

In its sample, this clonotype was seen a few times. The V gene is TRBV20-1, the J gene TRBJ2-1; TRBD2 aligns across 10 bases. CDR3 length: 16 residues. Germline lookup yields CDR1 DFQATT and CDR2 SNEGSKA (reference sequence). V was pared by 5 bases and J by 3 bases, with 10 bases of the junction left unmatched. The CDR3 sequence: CSAPDTSGNFYNEQFF. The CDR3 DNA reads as TGCAGTGCTCCTGACACTAGCGGGAATTTCTACAATGAGCAGTTCTTC.

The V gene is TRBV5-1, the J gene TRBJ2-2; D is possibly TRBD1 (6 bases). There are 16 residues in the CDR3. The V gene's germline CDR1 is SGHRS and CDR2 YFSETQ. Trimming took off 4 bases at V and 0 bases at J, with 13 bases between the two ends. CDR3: CASSRDRPTNTGELFF. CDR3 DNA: TGCGCCAGCAGCCGCGACAGGCCGACGAACACCGGGGAGCTGTTTTTT.

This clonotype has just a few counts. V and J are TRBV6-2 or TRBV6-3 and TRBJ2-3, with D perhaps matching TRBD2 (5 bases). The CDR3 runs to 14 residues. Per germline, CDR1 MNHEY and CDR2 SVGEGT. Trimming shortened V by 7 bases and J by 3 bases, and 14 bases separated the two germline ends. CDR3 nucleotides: TGTGCCAGCACCTTGATTTCGGGAACAGATACGCAGTATTTT. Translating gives CASTLISGTDTQYF.

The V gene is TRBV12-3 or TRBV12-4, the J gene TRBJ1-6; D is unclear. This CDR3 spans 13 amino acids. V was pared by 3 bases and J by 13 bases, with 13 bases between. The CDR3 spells CASSFVVAGPLHF. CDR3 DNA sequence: TGTGCCAGCAGTTTCGTTGTTGCTGGCCCCCTCCACTTT.

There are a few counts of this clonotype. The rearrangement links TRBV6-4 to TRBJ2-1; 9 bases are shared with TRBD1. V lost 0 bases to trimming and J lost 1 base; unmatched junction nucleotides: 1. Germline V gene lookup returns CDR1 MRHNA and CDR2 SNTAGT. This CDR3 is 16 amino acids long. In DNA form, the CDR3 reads TGTGCCAGCAGTGACTCTGGACAGGGGTCCTACAATGAGCAGTTCTTC. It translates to CASSDSGQGSYNEQFF.

The CDR3 here is CASSFGTGAEQYF. DNA of the CDR3: TGTGCCAGCAGTTTCGGGACAGGGGCCGAGCAGTACTTC. This sequence joins TRBV12-3 or TRBV12-4 and TRBJ2-7; 10 bases align to TRBD1. This CDR3 has 13 amino acids. V shed 3 bases, J shed 6 bases, and the junction held 2 bases outside the gene matches.

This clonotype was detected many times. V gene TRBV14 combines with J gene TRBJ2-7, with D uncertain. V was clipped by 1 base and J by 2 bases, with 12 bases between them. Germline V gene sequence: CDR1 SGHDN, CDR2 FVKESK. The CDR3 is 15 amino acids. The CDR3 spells CASSQVNGPPYEQYF. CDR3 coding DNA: TGTGCCAGCAGCCAAGTCAACGGACCTCCCTACGAGCAGTACTTC.

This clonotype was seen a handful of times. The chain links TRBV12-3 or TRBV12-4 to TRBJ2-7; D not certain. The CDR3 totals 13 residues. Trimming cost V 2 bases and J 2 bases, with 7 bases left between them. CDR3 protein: CASSLSMAYEQYF. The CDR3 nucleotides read TGTGCCAGCAGTTTAAGTATGGCCTACGAGCAGTACTTC.

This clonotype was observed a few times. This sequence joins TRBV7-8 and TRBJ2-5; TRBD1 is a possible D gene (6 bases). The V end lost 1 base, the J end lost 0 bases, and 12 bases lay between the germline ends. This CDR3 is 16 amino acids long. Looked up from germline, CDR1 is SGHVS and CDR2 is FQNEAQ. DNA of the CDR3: TGTGCCAGCAGCTTAGGGGACACTAAGTACCAAGAGACCCAGTACTTC. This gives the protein CASSLGDTKYQETQYF.